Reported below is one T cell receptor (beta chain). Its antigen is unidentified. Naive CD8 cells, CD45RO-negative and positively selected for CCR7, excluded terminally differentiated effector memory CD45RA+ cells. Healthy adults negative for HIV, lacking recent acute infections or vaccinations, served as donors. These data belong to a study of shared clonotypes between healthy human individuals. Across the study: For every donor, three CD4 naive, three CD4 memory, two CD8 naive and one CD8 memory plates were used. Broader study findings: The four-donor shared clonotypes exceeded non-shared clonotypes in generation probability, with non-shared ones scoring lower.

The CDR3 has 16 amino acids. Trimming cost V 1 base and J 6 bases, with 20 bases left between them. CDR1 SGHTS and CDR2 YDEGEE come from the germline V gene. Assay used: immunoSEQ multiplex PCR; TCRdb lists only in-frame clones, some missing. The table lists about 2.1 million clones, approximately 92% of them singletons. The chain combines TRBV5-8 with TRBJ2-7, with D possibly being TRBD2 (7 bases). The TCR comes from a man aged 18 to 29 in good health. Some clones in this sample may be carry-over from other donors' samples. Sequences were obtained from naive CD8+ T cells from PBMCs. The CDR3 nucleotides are TGTGCCAGCAGCTTGAGGAACAGGGACTACGATGGCGAGCAGTACTTC. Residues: CASSLRNRDYDGEQYF.